This T cell receptor (beta chain) was recorded in a study of shared clonotypes between healthy human individuals. Study-wide findings and caveats: Sequencing depth was expected to affect clonotype sharing among donors.

As to this clone: The antigen is not known.

Method: immunoSEQ multiplex PCR; TCRdb's copy keeps in-frame clones and lacks some. The sample records fewer than 550,000 clones, over 60% being singletons. Source material: PBMCs. This receptor was taken from a woman aged 40-49 years in good health. Some clones in this sample may be carry-over from other donors' samples.

CDR3 DNA: TGTGCCAGCAGTTTAGTAGCGGGAGGCCCCTCGGAGACCCAGTACTTC. Translated, it gives CASSLVAGGPSETQYF. This chain uses TRBV27 with TRBJ2-5; 10 bases are shared with TRBD2. The CDR3 loop spans 16 amino acids. The trim removed 2 bases at V and 5 bases at J, leaving 8 bases unmatched. The germline V gene has CDR1 MNHEY and CDR2 SMNVEV (reference sequence).